This T cell receptor beta chain derives from a study of shared clonotypes between healthy human individuals. The CDR3 contains 14 residues. Per the germline V gene, CDR1 is SGHVS and CDR2 is FQNEAQ. Trimming removed 5 bases from V and 5 bases from J; junction bases left unmatched: 7. Regarding the study as a whole: The researchers took only blood, and tissue repertoires probably look different. Since donors were few, the genetic and exposure-history diversity represented was limited.

Terminally differentiated effector memory CD45RA+ cells were excluded by CCR7 positive selection of CD45RO-negative cells. The authors distributed each subset's genomic DNA evenly over several immunoSEQ plates. TCRdb's table, derived via immunoSEQ multiplex PCR, lists solely in-frame clones and lacks some. The sample gives about 700,000 clones, about 92% of which show up once; 24% is in the top ten. Worth noting for this clone: What it recognizes is unknown.

The chain combines TRBV7-8 with TRBJ2-5; 8 bases map to TRBD2. This receptor was identified in a young man in good health. What was sequenced was naive CD8+ T cells sorted from blood. CDR3 bases: TGTGCCAGCAGCCCAGCGGGAGACTTGGAGACCCAGTACTTC. Protein sequence: CASSPAGDLETQYF.